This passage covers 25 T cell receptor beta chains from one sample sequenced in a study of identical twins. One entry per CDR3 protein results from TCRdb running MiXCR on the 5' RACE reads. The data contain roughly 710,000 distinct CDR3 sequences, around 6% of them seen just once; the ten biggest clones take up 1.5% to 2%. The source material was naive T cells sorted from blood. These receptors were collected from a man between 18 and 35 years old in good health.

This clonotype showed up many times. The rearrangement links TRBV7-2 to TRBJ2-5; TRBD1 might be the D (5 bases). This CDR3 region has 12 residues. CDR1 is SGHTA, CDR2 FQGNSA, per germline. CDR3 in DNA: TGTGCAAGGGAAGGGGTTTCCGGGACCCAGTACTTC. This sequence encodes CAREGVSGTQYF. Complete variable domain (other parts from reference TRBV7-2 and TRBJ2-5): GAGVSQSPSNKVTEKGKDVELRCDPISGHTALYWYRQSLGQGLEFLIYFQGNSAPDKSGLPSDRFSAERTGGSVSTLTIQRTQQEDSAVYLCAREGVSGTQYFGPGTRLLVL.

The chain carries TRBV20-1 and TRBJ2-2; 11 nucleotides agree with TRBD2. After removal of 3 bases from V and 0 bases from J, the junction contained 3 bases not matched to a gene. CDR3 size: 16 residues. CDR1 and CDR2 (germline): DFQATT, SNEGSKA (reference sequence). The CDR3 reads CSASSSGRSNTGELFF. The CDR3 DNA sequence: TGCAGTGCTAGCTCTAGCGGGAGGTCGAACACCGGGGAGCTGTTTTTT.

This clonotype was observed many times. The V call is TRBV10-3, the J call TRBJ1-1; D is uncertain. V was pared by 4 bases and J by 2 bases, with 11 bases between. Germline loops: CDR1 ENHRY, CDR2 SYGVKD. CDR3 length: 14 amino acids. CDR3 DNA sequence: TGTGCCATCAGTGCCGCGTCAGAAAACACTGAAGCTTTCTTT. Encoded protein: CAISAASENTEAFF.

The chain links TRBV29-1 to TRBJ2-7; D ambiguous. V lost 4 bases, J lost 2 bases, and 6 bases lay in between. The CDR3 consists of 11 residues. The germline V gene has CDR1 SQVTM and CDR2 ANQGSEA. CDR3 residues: CSVAVTYEQYF. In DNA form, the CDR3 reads TGCAGCGTTGCGGTCACCTACGAGCAGTACTTC.

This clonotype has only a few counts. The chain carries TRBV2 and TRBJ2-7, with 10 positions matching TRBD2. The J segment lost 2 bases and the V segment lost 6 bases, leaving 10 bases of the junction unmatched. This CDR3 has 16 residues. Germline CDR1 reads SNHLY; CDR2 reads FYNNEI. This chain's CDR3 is CASRNPVSGRPYEQYV. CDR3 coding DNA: TGTGCCAGCAGGAACCCTGTTAGCGGGAGGCCCTACGAGCAGTACGTC.

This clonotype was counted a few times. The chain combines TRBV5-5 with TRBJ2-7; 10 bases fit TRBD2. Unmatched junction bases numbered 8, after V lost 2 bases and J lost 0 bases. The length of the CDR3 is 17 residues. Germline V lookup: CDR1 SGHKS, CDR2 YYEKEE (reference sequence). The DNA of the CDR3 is TGTGCCAGCAGCTTAGCGGGAGGGCCTAAAGCCTCCTACGAGCAGTACGTC. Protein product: CASSLAGGPKASYEQYV.

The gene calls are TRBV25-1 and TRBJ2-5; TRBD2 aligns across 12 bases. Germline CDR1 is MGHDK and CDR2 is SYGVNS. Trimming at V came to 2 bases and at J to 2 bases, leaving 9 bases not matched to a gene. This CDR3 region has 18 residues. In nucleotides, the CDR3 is TGTGCCAGCAGTGAACTTACCGGGACTAGCGGGCCACAAGAGACCCAGTACTTC. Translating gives CASSELTGTSGPQETQYF.

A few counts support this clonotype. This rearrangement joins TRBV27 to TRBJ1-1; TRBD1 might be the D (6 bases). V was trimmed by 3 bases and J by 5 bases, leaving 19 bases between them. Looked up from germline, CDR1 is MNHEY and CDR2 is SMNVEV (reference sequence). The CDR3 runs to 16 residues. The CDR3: CASSFLGGQGRTEAFF. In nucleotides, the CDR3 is TGTGCCAGCAGTTTCTTGGGGGGCCAAGGGAGGACTGAAGCTTTCTTT.

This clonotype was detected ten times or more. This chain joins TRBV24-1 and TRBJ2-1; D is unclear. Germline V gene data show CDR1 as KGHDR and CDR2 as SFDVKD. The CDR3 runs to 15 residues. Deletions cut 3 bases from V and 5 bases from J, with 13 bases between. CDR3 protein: CATSDPTATDNEQFF. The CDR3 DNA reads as TGTGCCACCAGTGATCCCACAGCGACCGACAATGAGCAGTTCTTC.

The DNA for the CDR3 is TGTGCCTGGGGCAGGGCGGACGAGCAGTTCTTC. This translates into CAWGRADEQFF. V is TRBV30 and J is TRBJ2-1; tentatively, D is TRBD1 (5 bases). CDR1 is GTSNPN, CDR2 SVGIG, per germline (reference sequence). V dropped 5 bases and J dropped 10 bases, with 12 bases sitting between them. The CDR3 has 11 amino acids.

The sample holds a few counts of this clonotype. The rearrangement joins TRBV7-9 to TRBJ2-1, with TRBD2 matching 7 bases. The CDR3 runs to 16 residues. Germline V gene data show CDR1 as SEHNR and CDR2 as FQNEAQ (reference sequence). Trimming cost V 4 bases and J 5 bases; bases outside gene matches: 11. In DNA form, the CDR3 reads TGTGCCAGCAGCTATCCGGGCCTAGCGGACCACAATGAGCAGTTCTTC. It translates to CASSYPGLADHNEQFF.

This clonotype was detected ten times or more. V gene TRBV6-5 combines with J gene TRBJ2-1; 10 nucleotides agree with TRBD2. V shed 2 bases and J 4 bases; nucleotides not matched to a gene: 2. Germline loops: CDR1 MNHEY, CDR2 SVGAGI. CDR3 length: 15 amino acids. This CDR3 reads CASSYRLAGYNEQFF. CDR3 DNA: TGTGCCAGCAGTTACAGACTAGCGGGTTACAATGAGCAGTTCTTC.

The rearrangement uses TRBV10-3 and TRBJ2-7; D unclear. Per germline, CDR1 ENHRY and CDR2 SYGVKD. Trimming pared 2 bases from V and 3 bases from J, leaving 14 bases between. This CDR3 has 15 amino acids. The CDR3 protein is CAISESIWFLYEQYV. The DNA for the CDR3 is TGTGCCATCAGTGAGAGTATATGGTTCCTCTACGAGCAGTACGTC.

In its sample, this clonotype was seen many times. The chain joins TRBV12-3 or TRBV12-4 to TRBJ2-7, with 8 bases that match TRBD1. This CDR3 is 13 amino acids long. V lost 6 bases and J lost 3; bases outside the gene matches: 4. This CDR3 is CASSPGQVYEQYV. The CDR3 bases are TGTGCCAGCAGCCCGGGACAGGTCTACGAGCAGTACGTC.

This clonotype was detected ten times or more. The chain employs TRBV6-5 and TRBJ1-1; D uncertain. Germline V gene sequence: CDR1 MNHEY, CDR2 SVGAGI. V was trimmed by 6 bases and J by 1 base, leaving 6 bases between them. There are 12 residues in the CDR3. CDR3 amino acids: CASRAGNTEAFF. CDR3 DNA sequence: TGTGCCAGCAGGGCAGGGAACACTGAAGCTTTCTTT.

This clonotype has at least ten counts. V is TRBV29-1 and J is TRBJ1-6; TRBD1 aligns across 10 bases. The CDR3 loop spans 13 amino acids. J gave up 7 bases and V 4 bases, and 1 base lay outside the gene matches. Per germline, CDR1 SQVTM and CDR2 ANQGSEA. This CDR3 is CSVGQGANSPLHF. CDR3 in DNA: TGCAGCGTTGGACAGGGGGCGAATTCACCCCTCCACTTT.

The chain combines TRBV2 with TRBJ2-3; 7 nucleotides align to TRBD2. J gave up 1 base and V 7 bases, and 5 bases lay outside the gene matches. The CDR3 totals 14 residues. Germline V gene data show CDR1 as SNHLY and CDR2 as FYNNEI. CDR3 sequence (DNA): TGTGCCAGCAAAAGCGGGATGGGCACAGATACGCAGTATTTT. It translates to CASKSGMGTDTQYF.

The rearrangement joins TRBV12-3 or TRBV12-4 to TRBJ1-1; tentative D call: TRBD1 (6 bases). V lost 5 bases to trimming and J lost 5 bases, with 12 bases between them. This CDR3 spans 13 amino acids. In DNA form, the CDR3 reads TGTGCCAGCAGTACTACAGGGTGGACTGAAGCTTTCTTT. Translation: CASSTTGWTEAFF.

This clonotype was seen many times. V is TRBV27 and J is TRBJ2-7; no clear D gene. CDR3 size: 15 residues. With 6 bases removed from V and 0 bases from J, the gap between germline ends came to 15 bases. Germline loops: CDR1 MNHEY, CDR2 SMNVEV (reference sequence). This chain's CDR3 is CASSTSMGISYEQYF. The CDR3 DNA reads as TGTGCCAGCAGCACGTCGATGGGGATCTCCTACGAGCAGTACTTC.

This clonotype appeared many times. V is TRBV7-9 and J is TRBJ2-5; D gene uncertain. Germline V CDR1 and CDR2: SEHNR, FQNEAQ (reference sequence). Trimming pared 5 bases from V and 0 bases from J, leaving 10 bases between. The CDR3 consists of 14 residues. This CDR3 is CASSLRSYQETQYF. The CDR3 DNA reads TGTGCCAGCAGCCTTCGGTCGTACCAAGAGACCCAGTACTTC.

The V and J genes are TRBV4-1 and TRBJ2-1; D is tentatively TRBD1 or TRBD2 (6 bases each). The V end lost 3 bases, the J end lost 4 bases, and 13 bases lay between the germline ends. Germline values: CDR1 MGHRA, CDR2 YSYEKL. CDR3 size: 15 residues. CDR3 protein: CASSQGGQRYNEQFF. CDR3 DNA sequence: TGCGCCAGCAGCCAGGGGGGCCAGCGGTACAATGAGCAGTTCTTC.

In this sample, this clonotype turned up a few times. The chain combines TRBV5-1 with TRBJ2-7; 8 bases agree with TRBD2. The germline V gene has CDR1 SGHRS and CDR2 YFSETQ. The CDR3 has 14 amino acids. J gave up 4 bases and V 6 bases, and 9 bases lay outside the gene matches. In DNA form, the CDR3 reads TGCGCCAGCAAGCTGGGACTAGGAGGGTACGAGCAGTACGTC. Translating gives CASKLGLGGYEQYV.

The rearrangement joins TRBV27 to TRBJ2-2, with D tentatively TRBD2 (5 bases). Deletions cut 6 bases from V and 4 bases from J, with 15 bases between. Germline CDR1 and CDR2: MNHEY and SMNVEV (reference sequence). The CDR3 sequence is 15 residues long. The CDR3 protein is CASSPPPSITGELFF. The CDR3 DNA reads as TGTGCCAGCAGCCCGCCCCCTAGCATCACCGGGGAGCTGTTTTTT.

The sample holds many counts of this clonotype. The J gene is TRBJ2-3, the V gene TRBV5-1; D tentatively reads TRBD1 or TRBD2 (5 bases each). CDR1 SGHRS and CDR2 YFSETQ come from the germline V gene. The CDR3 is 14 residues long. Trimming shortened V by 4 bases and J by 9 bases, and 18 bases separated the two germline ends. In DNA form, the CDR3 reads TGCGCCAGCAGCCTTGGGACCGCGTCAAAGACGCAGTATTTT. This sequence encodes CASSLGTASKTQYF. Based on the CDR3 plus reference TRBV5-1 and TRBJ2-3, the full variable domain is KAGVTQTPRYLIKTRGQQVTLSCSPISGHRSVSWYQQTPGQGLQFLFEYFSETQRNKGNFPGRFSGRQFSNSRSEMNVSTLELGDSALYLCASSLGTASKTQYFGPGTRLTVL.

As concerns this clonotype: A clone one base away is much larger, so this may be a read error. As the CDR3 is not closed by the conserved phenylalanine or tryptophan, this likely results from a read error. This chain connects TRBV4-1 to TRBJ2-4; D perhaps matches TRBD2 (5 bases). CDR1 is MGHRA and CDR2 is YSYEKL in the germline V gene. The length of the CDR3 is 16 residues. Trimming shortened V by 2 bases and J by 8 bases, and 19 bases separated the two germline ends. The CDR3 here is CASSQPGVARWDIQYY. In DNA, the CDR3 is TGCGCCAGCAGCCAACCCGGGGTGGCACGGTGGGACATTCAGTACTAC.